The entry below describes one TCR beta chain. What it binds is not known. TCRdb's table, derived via immunoSEQ multiplex PCR, lists solely in-frame clones and lacks some. This sample has tens of thousands of clones, with 75% to 90% found just once. The data were taken from a study of OX40 agonist ivuxolimab in advanced cancers. About the research overall: There were three patients with partial responses, one having hepatocellular carcinoma and two cutaneous melanoma.

Trimming stripped 5 bases from V and 9 bases from J, with 14 bases between. The CDR3 covers 13 residues. The V gene's germline CDR1 is MNHEY and CDR2 SVGAGI. Overall study results and limits: A proportion of nonresponders additionally exhibited low normalized T-cell clonal expansion.

The source of this sequence is an adult with an advanced solid tumor such as melanoma, head and neck, liver or kidney cancer. The chain employs TRBV6-5 and TRBJ2-1, with D perhaps given as TRBD1 or TRBD2 (5 bases each). The sample was CD4+ or CD8+ T cells sorted from blood, taken in a trial of the OX40 agonist ivuxolimab. The chain's CDR3 is CASSLRLGTEQFF. The CDR3 coding sequence is TGTGCCAGCAGTCTTCGCCTCGGGACTGAGCAGTTCTTC.